This T cell receptor (beta chain) was recovered during a study of Ad26.COV2.S vaccination and SARS-CoV-2 variants. General study results and limits: Compared with placebo recipients, vaccine recipients had higher spike-specific TCR breadth.

Profiled with immunoSEQ multiplex PCR; TCRdb holds only in-frame clones, not every one. The sample includes about 680,000 clones, approximately 88% of them seen just once. Germline V lookup: CDR1 LNHNV, CDR2 YYDKDF (reference sequence). The V segment lost 1 base and the J segment 1 base; nucleotides outside the gene matches: 7. This CDR3 is built from 18 residues. As for treatment: 19 received Ad26.COV2.S at low or high dose, single or two shots; roughly 5 received placebo; per-sample allocation not given. The study sampled participants on day 63 after the first vaccine or placebo injection. A remark on this clone: The antigen remains undetermined.

The V call is TRBV15, the J call TRBJ2-5; 12 bases align to TRBD2. Specimen: peripheral blood, collected in a trial of Ad26.COV2.S vaccine versus placebo. This receptor was identified in a person between 18 and 65 years old who received the Ad26.COV2.S COVID-19 vaccine or a placebo. The CDR3 DNA follows: TGTGCCACCAGCAGAGTAAGGGGGGGACTAGCGGGCCAAGAGACCCAGTACTTC. It yields the protein CATSRVRGGLAGQETQYF. Full variable domain (outside the CDR3, taken from reference TRBV15 and TRBJ2-5): DAMVIQNPRYQVTQFGKPVTLSCSQTLNHNVMYWYQQKSSQAPKLLFHYYDKDFNNEADTPDNFQSRRPNTSFCFLDIRSPGLGDTAMYLCATSRVRGGLAGQETQYFGPGTRLLVL.